The present TCR beta chain was sequenced within a study of blood T cells in healthy people across ages (dated by TCRdb to 2015 to 2017). About the study as a whole: In model experiments, template switching captured about one uniquely barcoded TCR beta cDNA molecule for every two T cells. Using deep sequencing normalized with unique cDNA molecular identifiers, the study measured how TCR beta repertoire diversity changes with age. The donors were split into four age groups: young (average about 16 years), middle-aged (around 37), aged (approximately 60) and long-lived (under 85). Donors of different ages were randomly distributed across sequencing lanes to avoid experimental bias. Two additional independent replicas of 1 million unique cDNA reads from the same blood draw were analyzed for two donors (one aged 18 to 30 and one aged 80 or older). The study at large found these results: Because donor CMV infection status was unknown, age-related changes in expanded clonotypes were potentially confounded. Conclusive comparison of naive and antigen-experienced compartments was prevented by the profiling of bulk unsorted PBMCs. As age increased, observed TCR beta diversity per million T cells dropped in a roughly linear way, and a significant reduction was already evident by age 40. Estimates of total diversity based on one million sequenced T cells were regarded as lower bounds and as underestimates. Compared with the aged group, the long-lived group had more naive CD4+ T cells, fewer expanded clones and increased TCR diversity, a pattern suggesting age selection. A strong correlation was found between observed TCR beta diversity and the percentage of naive T cells measured by flow cytometry.

Sequences DFQATT (CDR1) and SNEGSKA (CDR2) are obtained from the germline V gene (reference sequence). V gives up 0 bases and J gives up 4 bases, and the segment between their germline ends measures 16 bases. From cysteine to phenylalanine, the CDR3 is 16 amino acids long. Only the CDR3 part of the read is kept: 48 bases, read in frame from the first base. A note on this clonotype: This clone's antigen is unknown. No base quality values were provided; no much bigger clone lies one nucleotide off.

The donors were a few dozen Caucasian individuals from Russia, aged roughly 6 to 100 years, who were systemically healthy. Around 10 milliliters of peripheral blood were collected from each donor into EDTA-treated Vacutainer tubes. PBMCs were isolated by Ficoll-Paque density-gradient centrifugation, with at least 6 million obtained per sample. Trizol reagent was used to extract total RNA from the PBMCs, yielding at least 5.5 micrograms per sample. The percentages of naive CD45RAhigh/CD27high T cells were determined by flow cytometry on a PBMC aliquot from every donor. Library generation was performed with 5' RACE. This sample was sequenced with an Illumina HiSeq 2500. The second PCR ran for roughly 7 to 11 cycles and used a J-beta primer mix along with a sample-barcoded 5' primer. A unique molecular identifier was introduced onto each TCR beta cDNA molecule by a template-switch 5' adaptor carrying 12 random nucleotides. Each sample yielded at least 3 million CDR3-containing paired-end reads. First-strand cDNA synthesis was performed from all RNA using the Mint cDNA synthesis kit, with priming by a TRBC-specific oligonucleotide. All cDNA was treated with uracil-DNA glycosylase and then went through a first 18-cycle PCR with the universal primers M1SS and BC2_uni_R. Processing in the source paper ran as follows. Each sample was normalized by randomly selecting 1 million high-quality reads, each carrying a distinct molecular identifier. Instead of being binned into consensus sequences, reads that shared molecular identifiers were thrown out. CDR3 identification, clonotype clustering and error correction used MiTCR with a Q25 quality threshold and the strictest error-elimination algorithm. A nonparametric unseen species model with Euler transformation was used to estimate a lower bound on total TCR beta diversity. TCRdb handled the public reads itself, with Q25 trimming in fastp and clone calling in MiXCR, and kept productive beta chains. Identical CDR3 proteins give one entry, which carries the most common genes and DNA. TCRdb's processing, not the authors', yielded these V and J calls. This sample lists 780,000 or so distinct CDR3 sequences; approximately 53% were detected once. The top ten clones comprise roughly 26% of the sample.

The receptor was derived from a man in his forties in good health. The sample consisted of blood. The V gene is TRBV20-1 and the J gene is TRBJ1-5; too little of a D gene remains to name it. The CDR3 reads as follows: CSARDMAESINQPQHF. The nucleotide sequence reads TGCAGTGCTAGAGATATGGCGGAAAGCATAAATCAGCCCCAGCATTTT.